The entry below gives a single T cell receptor beta chain sequence along with its context. This specimen comes from a study of Ad26.COV2.S vaccination and SARS-CoV-2 variants. The protocol was immunoSEQ multiplex PCR, while the TCRdb copy is restricted to in-frame clones and leaves out a portion. The table shows about 680,000 clones, with roughly 90% occurring only once. The CDR3 totals 14 residues. Germline V gives CDR1 MNHEY, CDR2 SVGAGI. The V end was cut by 5 bases, the J end by 3 bases, with 14 bases between. Stated treatment: about 20 received Ad26.COV2.S at low or high dose, single or two shots; roughly five received placebo; per-sample allocation not given. Samples were taken on day 63 after the first vaccine or placebo injection.

The starting material was peripheral blood, obtained in a trial of Ad26.COV2.S vaccine versus placebo. This chain connects TRBV6-5 to TRBJ2-7; D may be TRBD1 or TRBD2 (5 bases each). The sequence was obtained from a person aged 18-65 years who received the Ad26.COV2.S COVID-19 vaccine or a placebo. The CDR3 is CASSIRDGRYEQYF. The DNA of the CDR3 is TGTGCCAGCAGTATCCGGGACGGCCGCTACGAGCAGTACTTC.